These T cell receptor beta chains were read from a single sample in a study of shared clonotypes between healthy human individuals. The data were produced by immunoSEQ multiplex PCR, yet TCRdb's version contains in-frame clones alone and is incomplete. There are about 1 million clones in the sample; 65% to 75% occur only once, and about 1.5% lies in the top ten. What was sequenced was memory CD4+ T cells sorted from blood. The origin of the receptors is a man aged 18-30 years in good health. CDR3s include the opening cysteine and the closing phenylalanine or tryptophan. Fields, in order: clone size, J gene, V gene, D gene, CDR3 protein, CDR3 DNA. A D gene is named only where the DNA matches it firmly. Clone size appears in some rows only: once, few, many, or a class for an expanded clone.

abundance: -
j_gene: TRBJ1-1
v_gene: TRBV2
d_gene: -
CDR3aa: CASGGEHTEAFF
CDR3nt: TGTGCCAGCGGAGGGGAGCACACTGAAGCTTTCTTT

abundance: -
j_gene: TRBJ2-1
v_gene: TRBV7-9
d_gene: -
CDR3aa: CASSLDEQFF
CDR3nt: TGTGCCAGCAGCTTAGATGAGCAGTTCTTC

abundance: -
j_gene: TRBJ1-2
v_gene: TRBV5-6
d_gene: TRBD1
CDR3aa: CASSQDRAYGYTF
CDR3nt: TGTGCCAGCAGCCAGGACAGGGCCTATGGCTACACCTTC

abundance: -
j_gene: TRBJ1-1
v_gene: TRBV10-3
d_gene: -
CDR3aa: CAIMGAKQGEAFF
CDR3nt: TGTGCCATCATGGGGGCCAAACAGGGTGAAGCTTTCTTT

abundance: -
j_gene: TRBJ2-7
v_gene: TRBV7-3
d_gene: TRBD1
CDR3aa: CASSSQPGQEQYF
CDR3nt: TGTGCCAGCAGCTCGCAACCGGGACAGGAGCAGTACTTC

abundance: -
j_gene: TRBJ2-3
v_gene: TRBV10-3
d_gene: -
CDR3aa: CAISAPDREGTDTQYF
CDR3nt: TGTGCCATCTCCGCCCCCGACAGGGAGGGAACAGATACGCAGTATTTT

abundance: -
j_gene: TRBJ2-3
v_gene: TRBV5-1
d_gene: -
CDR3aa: CASSSPGTTSTDTQYF
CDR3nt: TGCGCCAGCAGCTCCCCCGGGACAACTAGCACAGATACGCAGTATTTT

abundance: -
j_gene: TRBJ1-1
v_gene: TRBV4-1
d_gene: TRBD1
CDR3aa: CASSQERTGTEAFF
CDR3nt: TGCGCCAGCAGCCAAGAAAGGACAGGGACTGAAGCTTTCTTT

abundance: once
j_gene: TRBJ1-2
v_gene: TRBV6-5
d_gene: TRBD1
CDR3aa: CASSYTGDYGYTF
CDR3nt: TGTGCCAGCAGTTACACAGGGGACTATGGCTACACCTTC

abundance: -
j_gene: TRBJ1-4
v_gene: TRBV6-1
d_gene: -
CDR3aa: CASSGEGKGFEKLFF
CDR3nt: TGTGCCAGCAGTGGAGAAGGGAAGGGTTTTGAAAAACTGTTTTTT

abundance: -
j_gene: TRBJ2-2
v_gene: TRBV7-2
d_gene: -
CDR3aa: CASRPTQDTGELFF
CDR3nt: TGTGCCAGCAGGCCGACCCAAGACACCGGGGAGCTGTTTTTT

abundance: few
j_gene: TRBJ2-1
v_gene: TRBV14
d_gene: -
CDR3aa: CASSQYIEQFF
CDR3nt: TGTGCCAGCAGCCAATACATCGAGCAGTTCTTC

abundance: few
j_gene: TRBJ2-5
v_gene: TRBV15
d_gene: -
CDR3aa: CATSRGTVAEETQYF
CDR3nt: TGTGCCACCAGCAGAGGGACCGTAGCGGAAGAGACCCAGTACTTC

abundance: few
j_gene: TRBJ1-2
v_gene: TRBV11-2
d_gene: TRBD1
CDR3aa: CASSSLRRQGLGYTF
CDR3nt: TGTGCCAGCAGCTCCCTCCGGAGACAGGGGCTTGGCTACACCTTC

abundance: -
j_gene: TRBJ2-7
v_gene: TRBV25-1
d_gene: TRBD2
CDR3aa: CASGRSLAGGYEQYF
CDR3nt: TGTGCCAGCGGAAGAAGTTTAGCGGGCGGCTACGAGCAGTACTTC

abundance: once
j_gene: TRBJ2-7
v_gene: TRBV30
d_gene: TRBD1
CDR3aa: CAWGRDRGLEQYF
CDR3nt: TGTGCCTGGGGTAGGGACAGGGGGCTCGAGCAGTACTTC

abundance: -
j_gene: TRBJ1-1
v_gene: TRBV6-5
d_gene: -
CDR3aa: CASSYQSWTEAFF
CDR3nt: TGTGCCAGCAGTTACCAAAGTTGGACTGAAGCTTTCTTT

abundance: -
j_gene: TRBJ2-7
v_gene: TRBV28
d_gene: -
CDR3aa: CATKGRVYEQYF
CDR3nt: TGTGCCACCAAAGGCAGGGTCTACGAGCAGTACTTC

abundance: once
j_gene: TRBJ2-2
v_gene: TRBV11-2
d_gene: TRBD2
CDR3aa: CASSLRLAGGYSNTGELFF
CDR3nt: TGTGCCAGCAGTTTACGGCTAGCGGGAGGGTACTCTAACACCGGGGAGCTGTTTTTT

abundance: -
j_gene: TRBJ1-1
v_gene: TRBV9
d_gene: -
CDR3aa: CASSVQGGSTEAFF
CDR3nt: TGTGCCAGCAGCGTGCAAGGGGGGAGCACTGAAGCTTTCTTT

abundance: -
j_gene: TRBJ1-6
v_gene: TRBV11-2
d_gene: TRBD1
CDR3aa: CASSFTGDRNSPLHF
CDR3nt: TGTGCCAGCAGCTTTACAGGGGATCGCAATTCACCCCTCCACTTT

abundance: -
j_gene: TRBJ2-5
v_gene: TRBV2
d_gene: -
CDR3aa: CASSERGQASQETQYF
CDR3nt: TGTGCCAGCAGTGAAAGGGGTCAAGCCAGTCAAGAGACCCAGTACTTC